This record covers a single TCR beta chain. The repertoire was sequenced with immunoSEQ multiplex PCR; TCRdb's copy has only in-frame clones and lacks some. Of roughly 62,000 clones listed, roughly nine tenths are singletons. The data originate from a study of technical replicates of blood from several donors. The CDR3 runs to 16 residues. The germline gives CDR1 MNHNS, CDR2 SASEGT. J lost 2 bases, V lost 2 bases, and 8 bases had no gene match. V is TRBV6-1 and J is TRBJ1-2; 7 nucleotides agree with TRBD1. The specimen sequenced was PBMCs. The sequence was obtained from a human donor in good health. Some clones in this sample may be carry-over from other donors' samples. The CDR3 protein is CASSERGRISNYGYTF. The CDR3, as DNA: TGTGCCAGCAGTGAAAGGGGGCGAATATCCAACTATGGCTACACCTTC.